The 27 T cell receptor beta chains presented below share a single source sample, sequenced in a study of T cell responses to AZD1222 COVID-19 vaccine. Measured with immunoSEQ multiplex PCR; TCRdb has only the in-frame clones, and not every one. The table has 150,000 to 160,000 clones, 88% seen once. This specimen was peripheral blood, taken on day 0 of AZD1222 vaccination. The receptor set was obtained from an adult in good health.

In this sample, this clone turned up a few times. The rearrangement uses TRBV2 and TRBJ1-1, with 8 bases that match TRBD1. After removal of 6 bases from V and 4 bases from J, the junction contained 10 bases not matched to a gene. The CDR3 covers 15 residues. CDR1 and CDR2 (germline): SNHLY, FYNNEI. The CDR3 DNA reads as TGTGCCAGCAGAGACACAGGGGGTGCGGGCACTGAAGCTTTCTTT. This gives the protein CASRDTGGAGTEAFF. The variable domain in full, completed from reference TRBV2 and TRBJ1-1, reads EPEVTQTPSHQVTQMGQEVILRCVPISNHLYFYWYRQILGQKVEFLVSFYNNEISEKSEIFDDQFSVERPDGSNFTLKIRSTKLEDSAMYFCASRDTGGAGTEAFFGQGTRLTVV.

This clone was counted between two and nine times. The chain uses TRBV2 and TRBJ2-5; D not certain. V lost 8 bases to trimming and J lost 2 bases, with 9 bases between them. Germline V gives CDR1 SNHLY, CDR2 FYNNEI. CDR3 length: 12 amino acids. In DNA form, the CDR3 reads TGTGCCAGCCGGATTAGTCAAGAGACCCAGTACTTC. Translation gives CASRISQETQYF.

This rearrangement joins TRBV27 to TRBJ1-6; 8 bases map to TRBD1. This CDR3 is 15 amino acids long. Trimming at V came to 7 bases and at J to 1 base, leaving 3 bases not matched to a gene. From germline, CDR1 is MNHEY and CDR2 SMNVEV (reference sequence). CDR3 residues: CASKTGASYNSPLHF. CDR3 coding DNA: TGTGCCAGCAAGACAGGGGCTTCCTATAATTCACCCCTCCACTTT.

The chain is built from TRBV6-5 and TRBJ1-2; 8 bases map to TRBD1. From germline, CDR1 is MNHEY and CDR2 SVGAGI. The CDR3 covers 14 residues. The ends lost 4 bases at V and 7 bases at J; junction bases unmatched: 8. CDR3 loop: CASSLRTGMSGYTF. CDR3 sequence (DNA): TGTGCCAGCAGTTTACGGACAGGGATGAGTGGCTACACCTTC.

The V gene is TRBV5-1, the J gene TRBJ1-4, with a possible D match to TRBD1 (6 bases). V was trimmed by 4 bases and J by 8 bases, leaving 18 bases between them. Germline V CDR1 and CDR2: SGHRS, YFSETQ. The CDR3 runs to 15 residues. Here the CDR3 reads CASSPAGGRSEKLFF. CDR3 nucleotides: TGCGCCAGCAGCCCGGCGGGGGGCCGGAGCGAAAAACTGTTTTTT. The full variable domain, rest sourced from reference TRBV5-1 and TRBJ1-4, is KAGVTQTPRYLIKTRGQQVTLSCSPISGHRSVSWYQQTPGQGLQFLFEYFSETQRNKGNFPGRFSGRQFSNSRSEMNVSTLELGDSALYLCASSPAGGRSEKLFFGSGTQLSVL.

This clone appeared a single time. The chain is built from TRBV7-2 and TRBJ1-1; the D gene is possibly TRBD1 (6 bases). Looked up from germline, CDR1 is SGHTA and CDR2 is FQGNSA. There are 14 residues in the CDR3. The V end lost 1 base, the J end lost 5 bases, and 11 bases lay between the germline ends. CDR3 in amino acids: CASSLEGGRTEAFF. CDR3 DNA: TGTGCCAGCAGCTTAGAAGGGGGACGGACTGAAGCTTTCTTT.

This rearrangement joins TRBV19 to TRBJ1-6, with D tentatively TRBD1 (5 bases). The CDR3 runs 14 residues. Trimming cost V 8 bases and J 2 bases, with 10 bases left between them. Germline assignment: CDR1 LNHDA and CDR2 SQIVND (reference sequence). CDR3 protein: CASGGDPYNSPLHF. The CDR3 DNA reads TGTGCCAGTGGGGGAGACCCCTATAATTCACCCCTCCACTTT.

The chain combines TRBV9 with TRBJ2-7; D gene unclear. There are 16 residues in the CDR3. Looked up from germline, CDR1 is SGDLS and CDR2 is YYNGEE. V shed 0 bases and J shed 2 bases, with 15 bases lying between them. This CDR3 is CASSVAPSVRTYEQYF. Written as DNA, the CDR3 is TGTGCCAGCAGCGTAGCTCCGAGCGTACGAACCTACGAGCAGTACTTC.

The rearrangement uses TRBV7-2 and TRBJ2-3; 16 bases map to TRBD2. V trimming: 8 bases; J trimming: 5 bases; junction bases outside the gene matches: 7. The germline gives CDR1 SGHTA, CDR2 FQGNSA. The CDR3 consists of 16 residues. CDR3 amino acids: CASGSGTSGGGDTQYF. DNA of the CDR3: TGTGCCAGCGGATCCGGGACTAGCGGGGGGGGAGATACGCAGTATTTT.

The CDR3 reads CASRGWESSGANVLTF. The CDR3 coding sequence is TGTGCCAGTAGGGGGTGGGAGAGCTCTGGGGCCAACGTCCTGACTTTC. This chain uses TRBV27 with TRBJ2-6, with D possibly matching TRBD1 (6 bases). The germline gives CDR1 MNHEY, CDR2 SMNVEV (reference sequence). This CDR3 has 16 residues. V was cut by 9 bases and J by 0 bases, with 15 bases left in between.

This sequence joins TRBV11-3 and TRBJ1-3; TRBD1 matches at 7 bases. The J segment lost 0 bases and the V segment lost 5 bases, leaving 4 bases of the junction unmatched. This CDR3 is built from 15 residues. CDR1 and CDR2 from the germline V gene are SGHNT and YENEEA. The CDR3 is CASSKQGISGNTIYF. Written as DNA, the CDR3 is TGTGCCAGCAGCAAACAGGGGATCTCTGGAAACACCATATATTTT.

CDR3 in amino acids: CASSLYGTANEKLFF. The CDR3 region has the DNA TGTGCCAGCAGCTTATATGGGACAGCTAATGAAAAACTGTTTTTT. The rearrangement joins TRBV7-9 to TRBJ1-4; the match to TRBD1 covers 7 bases. The CDR3 runs 15 residues. J gave up 3 bases and V 2 bases, and 3 bases lay outside the gene matches. Germline V gene sequence: CDR1 SEHNR, CDR2 FQNEAQ (reference sequence).

The gene calls are TRBV11-2 and TRBJ2-7, with D unresolved. The V and J ends lost 5 bases and 0 bases respectively, with 11 bases between them. This CDR3 contains 14 residues. In germline, CDR1 is SGHAT, CDR2 FQNNGV. The CDR3 here is CASSPVRSSYEQYF. CDR3 sequence (DNA): TGTGCCAGCAGCCCAGTCCGTAGCTCCTACGAGCAGTACTTC.

This chain joins TRBV7-2 and TRBJ1-6, with D possibly matching TRBD1 (6 bases). The germline V and J ends were trimmed by 2 bases and 7 bases, with 9 bases remaining between them. The germline CDR1 and CDR2 sequences are SGHTA and FQGNSA. This CDR3 spans 14 amino acids. The DNA for the CDR3 is TGTGCCAGCAGCTTATGGGACACCAATTCACCCCTCCACTTT. Translating gives CASSLWDTNSPLHF.

V is TRBV11-2 and J is TRBJ2-7; D gene unclear. CDR1 SGHAT and CDR2 FQNNGV come from the germline V gene. The CDR3 runs to 12 residues. V gave up 6 bases and J gave up 5 bases, with 11 bases separating them. CDR3 protein: CASSRGVNEQYF. In DNA, the CDR3 is TGTGCCAGCAGTCGTGGTGTAAACGAGCAGTACTTC.

The J gene is TRBJ1-2, the V gene TRBV6-5; D not resolved. CDR3 size: 14 residues. Trimming took off 0 bases at V and 5 bases at J, with 10 bases between the two ends. Germline V gives CDR1 MNHEY, CDR2 SVGAGI. The CDR3 sequence: CASSYSDLPYGYTF. CDR3 nucleotide sequence: TGTGCCAGCAGTTACTCGGACCTCCCTTATGGCTACACCTTC.

This chain links TRBV6-2 or TRBV6-3 with TRBJ2-7; the D gene could be TRBD1 or TRBD2 (6 bases each). Germline CDR1 and CDR2: MNHEY and SVGEGT. This CDR3 comprises 15 residues. V was trimmed by 4 bases and J by 0 bases, leaving 13 bases between them. Here the CDR3 DNA reads TGTGCCAGCAGTTCCCAGGGGCGGGGCTCCTACGAGCAGTACTTC. Protein product: CASSSQGRGSYEQYF.

This chain links TRBV11-2 with TRBJ2-7; the D gene could be TRBD1 or TRBD2 (7 bases each). The V gene lost 6 bases and the J gene lost 4 bases, with 19 bases spanning the gap. Germline V lookup: CDR1 SGHAT, CDR2 FQNNGV. CDR3 length equals 15 residues. CDR3 region: CASSSGLGGRYEQYF. DNA for the CDR3: TGTGCCAGCAGTTCCGGACTAGGGGGCCGTTACGAGCAGTACTTC.

This chain connects TRBV4-2 to TRBJ2-2, with TRBD1 matching over 9 bases. The ends lost 6 bases at V and 0 bases at J; junction bases unmatched: 5. The CDR3 has 16 amino acids. The germline V gene encodes CDR1 LGHNA and CDR2 YNFKEQ. The CDR3, as DNA: TGTGCCAGCAGGGGAGACAGGGGGACGAACACCGGGGAGCTGTTTTTT. It codes for CASRGDRGTNTGELFF.

This chain uses TRBV19 with TRBJ1-2; D not resolved. This CDR3 spans 11 amino acids. Per germline, CDR1 LNHDA and CDR2 SQIVND (reference sequence). V lost 2 bases and J lost 7, with 5 bases in between. The CDR3 here is CASSIKAGYTF. The CDR3, as DNA: TGTGCCAGTAGTATAAAGGCTGGCTACACCTTC.

This chain joins TRBV28 and TRBJ1-5, with 10 bases matching TRBD1. The CDR3 length is 17 residues. Germline CDR1 is MDHEN and CDR2 is SYDVKM. V dropped 5 bases and J dropped 1; count of bases not matched to a gene: 8. In nucleotides, the CDR3 is TGTGCCAGCAGTGGGGACAGGGGTGTCGGGAGCAATCAGCCCCAGCATTTT. This gives the protein CASSGDRGVGSNQPQHF.

The chain employs TRBV6-2 or TRBV6-3 and TRBJ1-2; 12 nucleotides agree with TRBD1. There are 15 residues in the CDR3. The germline gives CDR1 MNHEY, CDR2 SVGEGT. V lost 5 bases, J lost 12 bases, and 13 bases stayed unmatched. The DNA for the CDR3 is TGTGCCAGCAGTAAGGAAACCGGGACAGGGGGCAATCACACCTTC. As protein: CASSKETGTGGNHTF.

This chain joins TRBV9 and TRBJ2-7; 11 bases are a match to TRBD1. V trimming: 1 base; J trimming: 7 bases; junction bases outside the gene matches: 7. The CDR3 totals 15 residues. From germline, CDR1 is SGDLS and CDR2 YYNGEE. The CDR3 spells CASSVKGQGAREQYF. The CDR3 nucleotides read TGTGCCAGCAGCGTAAAAGGACAGGGGGCGCGGGAGCAGTACTTC.

The V call is TRBV11-2, the J call TRBJ2-2; 10 positions agree with TRBD1. V lost 5 bases and J lost 4; bases outside the gene matches: 4. Germline V lookup: CDR1 SGHAT, CDR2 FQNNGV. CDR3 length equals 15 residues. CDR3 DNA sequence: TGTGCCAGCAGCGCAGGACAGGGGGGCACCGGGGAGCTGTTTTTT. This codes for CASSAGQGGTGELFF. Supplemented by reference TRBV11-2 and TRBJ2-2, the full variable domain reads EAGVAQSPRYKIIEKRQSVAFWCNPISGHATLYWYQQILGQGPKLLIQFQNNGVVDDSQLPKDRFSAERLKGVDSTLKIQPAKLEDSAVYLCASSAGQGGTGELFFGEGSRLTVL.

The gene calls are TRBV2 and TRBJ2-5, with 8 positions matching TRBD2. Per the germline V gene, CDR1 is SNHLY and CDR2 is FYNNEI. The CDR3 spans 15 residues. The ends lost 5 bases at V and 2 bases at J; junction bases unmatched: 7. The CDR3 nucleotides read TGTGCCAGCAGTCCCCCTACGGGGGGGCAAGAGACCCAGTACTTC. Protein: CASSPPTGGQETQYF. The full variable domain, rest sourced from reference TRBV2 and TRBJ2-5, is EPEVTQTPSHQVTQMGQEVILRCVPISNHLYFYWYRQILGQKVEFLVSFYNNEISEKSEIFDDQFSVERPDGSNFTLKIRSTKLEDSAMYFCASSPPTGGQETQYFGPGTRLLVL.

The CDR3 DNA reads TGTGCCAGCAGCTTACAAAATAGGGGTGGCGAGCAGTACTTC. Its protein product is CASSLQNRGGEQYF. This rearrangement joins TRBV5-4 to TRBJ2-7; D is possibly TRBD1 (5 bases). V lost 2 bases to trimming and J lost 6 bases, with 15 bases between them. The CDR3 loop spans 14 amino acids. Germline V gives CDR1 SGHNT, CDR2 YYREEE (reference sequence).

The chain uses TRBV19 and TRBJ2-3; 10 bases line up with TRBD1. Losses at the gene ends were 1 base for V and 5 bases for J; bases not matched to a gene: 6. Looked up from germline, CDR1 is LNHDA and CDR2 is SQIVND (reference sequence). There are 16 residues in the CDR3. CDR3 protein: CASSIATTGGIDTQYF. CDR3 coding DNA: TGTGCCAGTAGTATAGCGACGACAGGGGGCATAGATACGCAGTATTTT.